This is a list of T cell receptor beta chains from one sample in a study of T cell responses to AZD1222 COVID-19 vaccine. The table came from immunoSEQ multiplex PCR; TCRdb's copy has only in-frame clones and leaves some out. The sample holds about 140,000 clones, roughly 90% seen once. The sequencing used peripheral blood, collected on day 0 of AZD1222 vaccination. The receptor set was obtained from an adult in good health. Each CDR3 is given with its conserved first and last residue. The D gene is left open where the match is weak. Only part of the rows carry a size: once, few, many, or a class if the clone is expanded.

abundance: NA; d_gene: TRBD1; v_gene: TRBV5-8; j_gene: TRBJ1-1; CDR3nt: TGTGCCAGCAGCTTGGCTTGGGCAGGGGGAATGGCTTTCTTT; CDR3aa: CASSLAWAGGMAFF
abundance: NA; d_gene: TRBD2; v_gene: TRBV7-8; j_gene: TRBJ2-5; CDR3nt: TGTGCCAGCAGCTTAGTTGGAGGCGGGAGCTCAGAGACCCAGTACTTC; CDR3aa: CASSLVGGGSSETQYF
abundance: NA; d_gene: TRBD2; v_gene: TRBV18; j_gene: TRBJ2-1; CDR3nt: TGTGCCAGCTCATCCACCGGACTAGGCAATGAGCAGTTCTTC; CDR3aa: CASSSTGLGNEQFF
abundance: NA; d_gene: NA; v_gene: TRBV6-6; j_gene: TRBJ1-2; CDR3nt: TGTGCCAGCAGTTACTCGACGGAAGGCTACACCTTC; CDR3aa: CASSYSTEGYTF
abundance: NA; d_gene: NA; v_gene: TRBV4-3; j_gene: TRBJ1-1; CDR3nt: TGCGCCAGCAGCCAAGAAATTCGGCGGAACACTGAAGCTTTCTTT; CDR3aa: CASSQEIRRNTEAFF
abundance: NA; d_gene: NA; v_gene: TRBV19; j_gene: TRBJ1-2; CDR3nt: TGTGCCAGTAACTCGGGGGGCTATGGCTACACCTTC; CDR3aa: CASNSGGYGYTF
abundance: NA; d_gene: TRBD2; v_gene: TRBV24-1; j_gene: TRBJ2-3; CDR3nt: TGTGCCACCAGTGATTTGACTAGCGGGAGCACAGATACGCAGTATTTT; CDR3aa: CATSDLTSGSTDTQYF
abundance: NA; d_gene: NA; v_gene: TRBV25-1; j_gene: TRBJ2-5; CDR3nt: TGTGCCAGCGGACCAGGGGTTCAAGAGACCCAGTACTTC; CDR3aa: CASGPGVQETQYF
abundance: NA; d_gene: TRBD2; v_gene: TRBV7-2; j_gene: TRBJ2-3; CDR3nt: TGTGCCAGCAGCTTATTAGCGGGCCCCGCCATTGATACGCAGTATTTT; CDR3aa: CASSLLAGPAIDTQYF
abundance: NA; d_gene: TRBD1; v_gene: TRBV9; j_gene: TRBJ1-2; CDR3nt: TGTGCCAGCAGCCCCGGGACAGAGGTCTATGGCTACACCTTC; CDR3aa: CASSPGTEVYGYTF
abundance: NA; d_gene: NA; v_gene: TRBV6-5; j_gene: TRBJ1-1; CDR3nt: TGTGCCAGCAGTTACAGGGGGAAGGGGGACACTGAAGCTTTCTTT; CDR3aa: CASSYRGKGDTEAFF
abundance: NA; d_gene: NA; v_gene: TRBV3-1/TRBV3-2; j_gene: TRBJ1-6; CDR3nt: TGTGCCAGCAGCCGCGCGGGAGGGTTCCTCCACTTT; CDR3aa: CASSRAGGFLHF
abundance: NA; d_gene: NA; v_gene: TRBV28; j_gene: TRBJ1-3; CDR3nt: TGTGCCAGCAGTCCGGCGGACAACTCTGGAAACACCATATATTTT; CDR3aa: CASSPADNSGNTIYF
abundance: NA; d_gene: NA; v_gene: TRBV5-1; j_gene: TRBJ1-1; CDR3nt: TGCGCCAGCAGCCCACACCAATCGAACACTGAAGCTTTCTTT; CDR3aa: CASSPHQSNTEAFF
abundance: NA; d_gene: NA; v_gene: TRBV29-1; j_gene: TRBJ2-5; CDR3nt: TGCAGCGTCCAACACCCAGGGGGGGAGACCCAGTACTTC; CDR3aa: CSVQHPGGETQYF
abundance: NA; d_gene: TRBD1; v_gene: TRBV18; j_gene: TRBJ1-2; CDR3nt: TGTGCCAGCTCTCCCGACAGGGACTATGGCTACACCTTC; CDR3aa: CASSPDRDYGYTF
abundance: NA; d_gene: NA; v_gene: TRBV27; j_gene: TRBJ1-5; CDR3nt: TGTGCCAGCAGTCCTTCAGGGTATAGCAATCAGCCCCAGCATTTT; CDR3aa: CASSPSGYSNQPQHF
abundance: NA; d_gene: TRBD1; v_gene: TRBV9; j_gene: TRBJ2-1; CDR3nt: TGTGCCAGCAGCGGATCCGGGACAGGCTACAATGAGCAGTTCTTC; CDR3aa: CASSGSGTGYNEQFF
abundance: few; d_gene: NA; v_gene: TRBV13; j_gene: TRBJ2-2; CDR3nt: TGTGCCAGCAGCGACTTAGGCACCGGGGAGCTGTTTTTT; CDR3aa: CASSDLGTGELFF
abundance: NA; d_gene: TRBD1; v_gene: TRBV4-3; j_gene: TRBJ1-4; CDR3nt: TGCGCCAGCAGCCAAGATGACAGGGTTAATGAAAAACTGTTTTTT; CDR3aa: CASSQDDRVNEKLFF
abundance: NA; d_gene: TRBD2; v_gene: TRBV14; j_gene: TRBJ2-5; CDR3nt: TGTGCCAGCAGCCAAAGCCTAGCGGGGACCCAGTACTTC; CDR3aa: CASSQSLAGTQYF
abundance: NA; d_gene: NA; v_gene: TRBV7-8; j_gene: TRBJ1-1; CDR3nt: TGTGCCAGCAGCTTATCGGCAGGGCGGGGGACTGAAGCTTTCTTT; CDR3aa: CASSLSAGRGTEAFF
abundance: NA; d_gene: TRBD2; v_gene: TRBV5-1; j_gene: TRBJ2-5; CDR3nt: TGCGCCAGCAGCTTGGCCGAACTAGCGGGGGGTCGGCAGACCCAGTACTTC; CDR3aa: CASSLAELAGGRQTQYF
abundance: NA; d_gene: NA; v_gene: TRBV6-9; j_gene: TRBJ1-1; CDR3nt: TGTGCCAGCAGTTATTCGTACAGCGTGAACACTGAAGCTTTCTTT; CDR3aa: CASSYSYSVNTEAFF
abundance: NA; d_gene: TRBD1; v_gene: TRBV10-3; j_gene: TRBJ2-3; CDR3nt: TGTGCCATCAGCGGACAGGACACAGATACGCAGTATTTT; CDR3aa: CAISGQDTDTQYF
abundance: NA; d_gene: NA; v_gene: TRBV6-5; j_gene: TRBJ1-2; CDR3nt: TGTGCCAGCAGTTACTCCAGGGCGGGCTTGGGCTACACCTTC; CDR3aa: CASSYSRAGLGYTF
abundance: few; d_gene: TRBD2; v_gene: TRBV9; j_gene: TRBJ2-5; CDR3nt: TGTGCCAGCAGCCCCCGGCTAGCGGGGGACGAGACCCAGTACTTC; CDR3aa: CASSPRLAGDETQYF
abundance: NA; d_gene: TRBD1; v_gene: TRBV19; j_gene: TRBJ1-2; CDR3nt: TGTGCCAGCAGGACAGGGGCTCTGAACTATGGCTACACCTTC; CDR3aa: CASRTGALNYGYTF
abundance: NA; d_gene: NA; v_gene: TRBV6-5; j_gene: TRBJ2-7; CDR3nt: TGTGCCAGCAGTTACTCAGGACTACCCCCCGCCTACGAGCAGTACTTC; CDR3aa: CASSYSGLPPAYEQYF